Listed below are T cell receptor beta chains from one sample, sequenced in a study of cytomegalovirus exposure and HLA in healthy donors. TCRdb's table, derived via immunoSEQ multiplex PCR, lists solely in-frame clones and lacks some. The sample contains over 110,000 clones, 84% of which appear only once. The sample consisted of PBMCs. Receptor source: a woman younger than 45 in good health and CMV-seronegative. Both conserved end residues are part of each CDR3. The D gene is left open where the match is weak. Only some rows state a clone size, as once, few, many or a class for expanded clones.

-	TRBV6-1	TRBJ1-5	-	TGTGCCAGCACAGTATCAAGCAATCAGCCCCAGCATTTT	CASTVSSNQPQHF
-	TRBV5-1	TRBJ2-5	-	TGCGCCAGCAGCTTCCAGGCGGGGGCGGGGACCCAGTACTTC	CASSFQAGAGTQYF
-	TRBV2	TRBJ2-3	-	TGTGCCAGCAGGGAGGGGGGGGGCGGCACAGATACGCAGTATTTT	CASREGGGGTDTQYF
-	TRBV5-4	TRBJ1-3	-	TGTGCCAGCAGCTTGTCTGGGGGCGGAGGAAACACCATATATTTT	CASSLSGGGGNTIYF
-	TRBV29-1	TRBJ2-5	-	TGCAGCGCGAGGAAGGGTTCAGGGCAAGAGACCCAGTACTTC	CSARKGSGQETQYF
-	TRBV28	TRBJ1-5	few	TGTGCCAGCAGTCAGGGAAATAGCAATCAGCCCCAGCATTTT	CASSQGNSNQPQHF
TRBD2	TRBV28	TRBJ2-3	-	TGTGCCAGCAGTTCCCCCCTATTTAGCGGGGGGGCCGGTCCAGATACGCAGTATTTT	CASSSPLFSGGAGPDTQYF
TRBD1	TRBV19	TRBJ2-7	-	TGTGCCACCTCTCCCGTCAGGGGGCCAACCTACGAGCAGTACTTC	CATSPVRGPTYEQYF
-	TRBV7-3	TRBJ2-1	-	TGTGCCAGCAGCTTAAGCCCCACAATACCCGACTACAATGAGCAGTTCTTC	CASSLSPTIPDYNEQFF
-	TRBV5-1	TRBJ2-6	-	TGCGCCAGCAGCTTGGCTGCGGGTCCCGGGGCCAACGTCCTGACTTTC	CASSLAAGPGANVLTF
-	TRBV5-1	TRBJ1-5	-	TGCGCCAGCAGCTTGGAGGGGCGGGGTAATCAGCCCCAGCATTTT	CASSLEGRGNQPQHF